This TCR beta chain emerged from a study of neoadjuvant anti-PD-1 for oral cavity cancer. As concerns this clone: Its antigen remains unidentified.

Sequenced by immunoSEQ multiplex PCR; TCRdb stores in-frame clones only, minus some. There are some 14,000 clones in the sample; more than 65% occur only once, and over 2% lies in the top ten. Time point of the sample: after neoadjuvant nivolumab, at surgical resection. Findings and limits, study-wide: Pretreatment Treg/Th17 ratio correlated inversely with post-treatment tumor clonality.

V was pared by 2 bases and J by 3 bases, with 5 bases between. Per the germline V gene, CDR1 is MNHNS and CDR2 is SASEGT. This CDR3 region has 13 residues. The gene calls are TRBV6-1 and TRBJ1-5; D gene uncertain. The clonotype comes from a person between 40 and 85 years old with oral cavity squamous cell carcinoma. Sequencing used PBMCs, obtained after nivolumab (anti-PD-1) treatment. The CDR3 spells CASSESDNQPQHF. CDR3 nucleotides: TGTGCCAGCAGTGAATCTGACAATCAGCCCCAGCATTTT.